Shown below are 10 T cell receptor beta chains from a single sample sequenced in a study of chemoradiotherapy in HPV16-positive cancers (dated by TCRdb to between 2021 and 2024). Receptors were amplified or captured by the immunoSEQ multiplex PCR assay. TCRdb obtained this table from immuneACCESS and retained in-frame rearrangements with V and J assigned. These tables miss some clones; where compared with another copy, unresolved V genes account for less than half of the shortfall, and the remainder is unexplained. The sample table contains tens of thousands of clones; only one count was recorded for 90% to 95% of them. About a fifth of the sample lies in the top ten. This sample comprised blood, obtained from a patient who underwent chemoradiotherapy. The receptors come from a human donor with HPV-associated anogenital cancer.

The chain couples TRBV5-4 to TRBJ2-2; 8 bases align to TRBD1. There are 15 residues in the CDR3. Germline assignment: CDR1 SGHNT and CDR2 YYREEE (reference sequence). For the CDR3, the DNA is TGTGCATACAGGGGGACCCCTGTGAGCACCGGGGAGCTGTTTTTT. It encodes CAYRGTPVSTGELFF.

Here the CDR3 DNA reads TGTGCCAGCAGCGTAGGGGGGTTGGGAGAGACCCAGTACTTC. Residues: CASSVGGLGETQYF. The V gene is TRBV9, the J gene TRBJ2-5; D possibly matches TRBD1 or TRBD2 (5 bases each). The CDR3 is made up of 14 amino acids. Per germline, CDR1 SGDLS and CDR2 YYNGEE. V lost 0 bases and J 4 bases, leaving 10 bases between the germline ends.

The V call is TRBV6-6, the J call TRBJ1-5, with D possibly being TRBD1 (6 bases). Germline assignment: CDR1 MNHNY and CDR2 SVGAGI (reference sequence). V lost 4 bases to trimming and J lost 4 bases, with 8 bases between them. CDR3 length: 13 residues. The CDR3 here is CASSSDSNQPQHF. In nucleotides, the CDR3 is TGTGCCAGCAGTTCGGACAGTAATCAGCCCCAGCATTTT.

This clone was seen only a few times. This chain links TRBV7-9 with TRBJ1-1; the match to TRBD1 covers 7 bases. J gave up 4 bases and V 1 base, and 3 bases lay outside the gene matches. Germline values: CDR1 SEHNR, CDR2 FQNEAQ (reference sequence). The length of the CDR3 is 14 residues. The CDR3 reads CASSLGQGTTEAFF. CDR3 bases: TGTGCCAGCAGCTTAGGACAGGGCACCACTGAAGCTTTCTTT.

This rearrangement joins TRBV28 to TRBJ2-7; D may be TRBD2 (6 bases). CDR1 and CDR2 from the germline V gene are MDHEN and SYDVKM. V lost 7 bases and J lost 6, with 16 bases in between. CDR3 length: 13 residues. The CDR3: CASKVISGVEQYF. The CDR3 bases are TGTGCCAGCAAAGTTATATCGGGGGTCGAGCAGTACTTC.

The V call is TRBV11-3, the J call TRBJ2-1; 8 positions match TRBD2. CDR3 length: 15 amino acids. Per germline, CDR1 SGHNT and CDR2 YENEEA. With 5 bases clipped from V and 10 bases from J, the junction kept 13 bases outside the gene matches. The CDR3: CASSPRSGSLGEQFF. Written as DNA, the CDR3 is TGTGCCAGCAGCCCCCGGAGCGGGAGTCTAGGGGAGCAGTTCTTC.

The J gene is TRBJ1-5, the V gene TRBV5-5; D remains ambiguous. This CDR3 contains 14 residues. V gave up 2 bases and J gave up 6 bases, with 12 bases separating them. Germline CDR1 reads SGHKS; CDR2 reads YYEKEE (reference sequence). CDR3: CASSLTFPSQPQHF. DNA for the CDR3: TGTGCCAGCAGCTTAACCTTTCCTAGTCAGCCCCAGCATTTT. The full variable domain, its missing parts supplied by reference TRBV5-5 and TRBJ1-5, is DAGVTQSPTHLIKTRGQQVTLRCSPISGHKSVSWYQQVLGQGPQFIFQYYEKEERGRGNFPDRFSARQFPNYSSELNVNALLLGDSALYLCASSLTFPSQPQHFGDGTRLSIL.

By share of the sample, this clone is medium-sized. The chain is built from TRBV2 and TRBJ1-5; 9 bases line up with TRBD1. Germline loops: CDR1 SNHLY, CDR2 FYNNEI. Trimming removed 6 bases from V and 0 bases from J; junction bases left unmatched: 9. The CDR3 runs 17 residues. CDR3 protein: CASSPLPGQGSNQPQHF. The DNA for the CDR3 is TGTGCCAGCAGCCCCCTCCCGGGACAGGGTAGCAATCAGCCCCAGCATTTT. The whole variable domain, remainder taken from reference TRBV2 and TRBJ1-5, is EPEVTQTPSHQVTQMGQEVILRCVPISNHLYFYWYRQILGQKVEFLVSFYNNEISEKSEIFDDQFSVERPDGSNFTLKIRSTKLEDSAMYFCASSPLPGQGSNQPQHFGDGTRLSIL.

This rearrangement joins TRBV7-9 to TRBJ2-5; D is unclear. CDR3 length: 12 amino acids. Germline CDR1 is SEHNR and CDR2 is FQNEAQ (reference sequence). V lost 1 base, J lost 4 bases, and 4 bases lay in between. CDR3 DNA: TGTGCCAGCAGCTTAGGGGCAGAGACCCAGTACTTC. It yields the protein CASSLGAETQYF.

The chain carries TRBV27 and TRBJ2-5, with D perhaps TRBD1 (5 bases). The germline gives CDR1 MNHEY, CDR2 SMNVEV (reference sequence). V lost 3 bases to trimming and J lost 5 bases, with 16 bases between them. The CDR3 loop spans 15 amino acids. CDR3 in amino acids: CASSFQGTSRETQYF. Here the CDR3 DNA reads TGTGCCAGCAGTTTCCAGGGCACCTCAAGGGAGACCCAGTACTTC.